The 27 T cell receptor beta chains reported below all come from one sample, sequenced in a study of Tregs in tolerant kidney transplant recipients (dated by TCRdb to the late 2010s). The library was produced with the immunoSEQ multiplex PCR assay. TCRdb limited this immuneACCESS table to in-frame rearrangements with V and J called. A share of clones is missing; checked studies link under half to unresolved V genes, and the rest is unexplained. The sample table lists some 65,000 clones, about 83% of them with a count of one. Of the sample, roughly 4% is held by the ten largest clones. The source material was CD4+ T cells from blood. These receptors all stem from a human donor in good health.

The chain employs TRBV7-2 and TRBJ2-1; tentatively, D is TRBD1 or TRBD2 (6 bases each). The CDR3 is made up of 16 amino acids. Trimming removed 3 bases from V and 9 bases from J, with 21 bases in between. CDR1 SGHTA and CDR2 FQGNSA come from the germline V gene. DNA for the CDR3: TGTGCCAGCAGCTTCACCCCCCCGGGGGCAATGGGTGAGCAGTTCTTC. It codes for CASSFTPPGAMGEQFF.

This CDR3 is CASSERRGSYTF. As DNA, the CDR3 is TGTGCCAGCAGTGAAAGAAGGGGCAGCTACACCTTC. This chain connects TRBV2 to TRBJ1-2, with D maybe TRBD1 (5 bases). The CDR3 is 12 amino acids. V dropped 2 bases and J dropped 9 bases, with 10 bases sitting between them. The germline V gene encodes CDR1 SNHLY and CDR2 FYNNEI.

The chain couples TRBV11-3 to TRBJ1-4; D is perhaps TRBD1 (6 bases). The germline CDR1 and CDR2 sequences are SGHNT and YENEEA. Between the trimmed V and J ends, which lost 6 bases and 7 bases, there was a span of 18 bases. The CDR3 has 15 residues. The CDR3 bases are TGTGCCAGCAGTCGCACAGGGCCAGGGAGTGAAAAACTGTTTTTT. It yields the protein CASSRTGPGSEKLFF. Looking up the rest from reference TRBV11-3 and TRBJ1-4 gives the full variable domain: EAGVVQSPRYKIIEKKQPVAFWCNPISGHNTLYWYLQNLGQGPELLIRYENEEAVDDSQLPKDRFSAERLKGVDSTLKIQPAELGDSAVYLCASSRTGPGSEKLFFGSGTQLSVL.

This clone was seen a handful of times. The J gene is TRBJ2-3, the V gene TRBV19; 7 bases fit TRBD2. This CDR3 has 13 residues. The germline CDR1 and CDR2 sequences are LNHDA and SQIVND (reference sequence). Trimming took 8 bases from V and 8 from J; bases not matched to a gene: 10. The CDR3 here is CASSELRGGTQYF. The CDR3 DNA is TGTGCCAGTTCGGAACTTCGCGGGGGTACGCAGTATTTT.

The chain employs TRBV7-2 and TRBJ2-5; 7 nucleotides agree with TRBD1. The end of the DNA aligns better with TRBJ2-7, so the J call may be wrong. This CDR3 is 14 amino acids long. The germline V gene encodes CDR1 SGHTA and CDR2 FQGNSA. CDR3 nucleotide sequence: TGTGCCAGCAGCTTCTATCAGGGGGACTACGAGCAGTACTTC. Translated: CASSFYQGDYEQYF.

This chain uses TRBV9 with TRBJ2-1; the D gene could be TRBD1 or TRBD2 (5 bases each). V was shortened by 0 bases and J by 7 bases, with 14 bases between the two germline ends. In germline, CDR1 is SGDLS, CDR2 YYNGEE. This CDR3 contains 15 residues. CDR3 bases: TGTGCCAGCAGCGTAGTCGGGGCGGTGGGGAATGAGCAGTTCTTC. Translated: CASSVVGAVGNEQFF.

The genes are TRBV6-5 and TRBJ2-5; D gene unclear. This CDR3 has 11 residues. V lost 6 bases and J lost 9, with 11 bases in between. The germline CDR1 and CDR2 sequences are MNHEY and SVGAGI. This chain's CDR3 is CASRRGSAQYF. The CDR3 coding sequence is TGTGCCAGCAGACGCGGATCCGCCCAGTACTTC.

This sequence joins TRBV6-1 and TRBJ1-1; 7 positions match TRBD1. CDR1 is MNHNS and CDR2 is SASEGT in the germline V gene. The ends lost 8 bases at V and 0 bases at J; junction bases unmatched: 3. The CDR3 extends over 13 amino acids. The CDR3 DNA reads TGTGCCAGCTTGAGGGGGCTGAACACTGAAGCTTTCTTT. It encodes CASLRGLNTEAFF.

This sequence joins TRBV7-2 and TRBJ1-4; D is undetermined. CDR1 is SGHTA and CDR2 is FQGNSA in the germline V gene. The CDR3 spans 13 residues. V gave up 1 base and J gave up 6 bases, with 6 bases separating them. CDR3 sequence reads: CASSLGIYEKLFF. CDR3 nucleotides: TGTGCCAGCAGCTTAGGAATTTATGAAAAACTGTTTTTT.

This chain joins TRBV27 and TRBJ2-5, with 9 nucleotides matching TRBD1. The J call is doubtful: the DNA matches TRBJ2-7 better. Germline CDR1 reads MNHEY; CDR2 reads SMNVEV (reference sequence). This CDR3 region has 13 residues. DNA of the CDR3: TGTGCCAGCAGAAACAGGGGGCCGGGCGAGCAGTACTTC. This sequence encodes CASRNRGPGEQYF.

The CDR3 loop reads CASSLLADNSPLHF. CDR3 nucleotide sequence: TGTGCCAGCAGCTTGCTGGCCGATAATTCACCCCTCCACTTT. The V call is TRBV5-4, the J call TRBJ1-6; D gene ambiguous. The CDR3 spans 14 residues. V lost 1 base, J lost 5 bases, and 7 bases lay in between. The germline V gene has CDR1 SGHNT and CDR2 YYREEE (reference sequence).

The CDR3, as DNA: TGTGCCACGGCGGGGGGGGTCTTTGAGACCCAGTACTTC. Translation gives CATAGGVFETQYF. The rearrangement joins TRBV10-3 to TRBJ2-5, with 9 bases matching TRBD2. The germline V gene has CDR1 ENHRY and CDR2 SYGVKD. The CDR3 spans 13 residues. V shed 10 bases and J 5 bases; nucleotides not matched to a gene: 8.

This clone was picked up one time. This chain connects TRBV10-3 to TRBJ1-2; D might be TRBD1 (6 bases). In germline, CDR1 is ENHRY, CDR2 SYGVKD. The CDR3 spans 14 residues. V dropped 3 bases and J dropped 6 bases, with 14 bases sitting between them. The CDR3 reads CAISDQGLMDGYTF. The CDR3 bases are TGTGCCATCAGTGACCAGGGGCTCATGGATGGCTACACCTTC.

The gene calls are TRBV29-1 and TRBJ2-5; no firm D call. This CDR3 is 13 amino acids long. V was trimmed by 3 bases and J by 0 bases, leaving 8 bases between them. Germline-derived CDR1 and CDR2 are SQVTM and ANQGSEA. CDR3 loop: CSVDFRYQETQYF. The CDR3 region has the DNA TGCAGCGTTGATTTCAGGTACCAAGAGACCCAGTACTTC.

There are a few counts of this clone. The chain links TRBV11-3 to TRBJ2-7; D is undetermined. V was trimmed by 3 bases and J by 1 base, leaving 10 bases between them. Germline V gene lookup returns CDR1 SGHNT and CDR2 YENEEA. The CDR3 is 14 amino acids. CDR3 residues: CASSLNQGSYEQYF. In nucleotides, the CDR3 is TGTGCCAGCAGCTTGAATCAAGGGTCCTACGAGCAGTACTTC.

This chain uses TRBV2 with TRBJ2-3, with 10 bases aligning to TRBD1. The ends lost 6 bases at V and 6 bases at J; junction bases unmatched: 6. The CDR3 runs to 14 residues. Germline values: CDR1 SNHLY, CDR2 FYNNEI. CDR3 DNA: TGTGCCAGCAGGATGGACAGGGGGTGGGATACGCAGTATTTT. This codes for CASRMDRGWDTQYF.

The chain uses TRBV6-7 and TRBJ2-3; possible D gene TRBD2, 6 bases. TRBV6-7 is filed as an ORF, its function uncertain. Trimming took off 8 bases at V and 6 bases at J, with 15 bases between the two ends. This CDR3 has 13 residues. For the CDR3, the DNA is TGTGCCAGCCCAAAGGAGAGCGGGGATACGCAGTATTTT. Amino acid sequence: CASPKESGDTQYF.

V gene TRBV7-3 combines with J gene TRBJ2-2, with a tentative D call TRBD2 (6 bases). The CDR3 contains 16 residues. V was cut by 2 bases and J by 4 bases, with 14 bases left in between. The germline V gene encodes CDR1 SGHTA and CDR2 FQGTGA. DNA for the CDR3: TGTGCCAGCAGCTTAGCGTTGGGCGGGGCCACCGGGGAGCTGTTTTTT. Its translation: CASSLALGGATGELFF.

J is TRBJ2-3 and V is TRBV19; possible D gene TRBD2, 5 bases. V shed 7 bases and J shed 1 base, with 12 bases lying between them. The CDR3 sequence is 14 residues long. Germline V CDR1 and CDR2: LNHDA, SQIVND (reference sequence). The CDR3 is CASTPGSGTDTQYF. The CDR3 region has the DNA TGTGCCAGTACCCCGGGGTCCGGCACAGATACGCAGTATTTT.

This chain connects TRBV5-1 to TRBJ1-5; 8 bases are shared with TRBD1. The V gene's germline CDR1 is SGHRS and CDR2 YFSETQ. V dropped 5 bases and J dropped 4; count of bases not matched to a gene: 5. The CDR3 is made up of 14 amino acids. The CDR3 sequence: CASRPDRANQPQHF. The CDR3 DNA reads TGCGCCAGCAGACCGGACAGGGCAAATCAGCCCCAGCATTTT.

The chain uses TRBV9 and TRBJ1-4; D call uncertain. The length of the CDR3 is 14 residues. Trimming took 3 bases from V and 3 from J, leaving 9 bases between them. Germline CDR1 reads SGDLS; CDR2 reads YYNGEE. The CDR3: CASSARAANEKLFF. CDR3 nucleotides: TGTGCCAGCAGCGCTCGGGCCGCTAATGAAAAACTGTTTTTT.

This chain uses TRBV5-8 with TRBJ1-1; D not resolved. The CDR3 consists of 15 residues. Germline V gene lookup returns CDR1 SGHTS and CDR2 YDEGEE. Trimming removed 2 bases at V and 6 bases at J, with 17 bases between. The CDR3 loop is CASSFTGGNKAEAFF. The CDR3 DNA reads TGTGCCAGCAGCTTTACGGGAGGCAATAAGGCTGAAGCTTTCTTT.

V and J are TRBV2 and TRBJ2-1, with TRBD2 matching over 11 bases. Germline V CDR1 and CDR2: SNHLY, FYNNEI. This CDR3 spans 15 amino acids. Losses at the gene ends were 6 bases for V and 6 bases for J; bases not matched to a gene: 7. The CDR3 loop reads CASSRLAGSPNEQFF. The CDR3 coding sequence is TGTGCCAGCAGCCGACTAGCGGGGAGCCCCAATGAGCAGTTCTTC.

The chain carries TRBV5-5 and TRBJ2-7, with a weak D call TRBD2 (5 bases). This CDR3 contains 13 residues. The V and J ends lost 4 bases and 3 bases respectively, with 11 bases between them. Germline V lookup: CDR1 SGHKS, CDR2 YYEKEE (reference sequence). The CDR3 DNA is TGTGCCAGCAGCCCAGGACTGAACTACGAGCAGTACTTC. Translation: CASSPGLNYEQYF.

The chain couples TRBV15 to TRBJ2-4; 8 bases line up with TRBD2. The germline V gene encodes CDR1 LNHNV and CDR2 YYDKDF (reference sequence). Losses at the gene ends were 1 base for V and 2 bases for J; bases not matched to a gene: 10. The CDR3 extends over 18 amino acids. For the CDR3, the DNA is TGTGCCACCAGCAGAGGTCGGGGGGGCGATCGGACCAAAAACATTCAGTACTTC. Protein: CATSRGRGGDRTKNIQYF.

The table lists this clone with a count of one. This chain connects TRBV4-3 to TRBJ2-1, with 8 positions matching TRBD2. This CDR3 has 15 amino acids. CDR1 is LGHNA, CDR2 YSLEER, per germline. Trimming removed 1 base from V and 8 bases from J; junction bases left unmatched: 7. The CDR3: CASSQVVREGHEQFF. In DNA, the CDR3 is TGCGCCAGCAGCCAAGTGGTACGGGAGGGCCATGAGCAGTTCTTC.

V is TRBV6-5 and J is TRBJ1-5; 7 bases align to TRBD1. Germline CDR1 MNHEY, CDR2 SVGAGI. The CDR3 totals 14 residues. J lost 1 base, V lost 6 bases, and 3 bases had no gene match. The CDR3 region is CASRGTESNQPQHF. Here the CDR3 DNA reads TGTGCCAGCAGAGGGACAGAAAGCAATCAGCCCCAGCATTTT.